This paragraph reports one T cell receptor (beta chain). The antigen remains unidentified. The data originate from a study of blood T cells in healthy people across ages. Study-wide results and caveats: Strong correlation was found linking TCR beta diversity to naive T cell percentage. Considered underestimates were the diversity estimates obtained from one million T cells.

Staff drew around 10 milliliters of peripheral blood from each donor. Each sample had at least 6.5 million PBMCs isolated. CDR1 SGDLS and CDR2 YYNGEE come from the germline V gene. The CDR3 runs 15 residues. Deletions cut 9 bases from V and 0 bases from J, with 16 bases between. Together with a sample-barcoded 5' primer, a J-beta primer mix was included in a second PCR lasting roughly 6 to 12 cycles. MiXCR was run by TCRdb on the 5' RACE reads, yielding one entry per CDR3 protein. This table holds 700,000 to 850,000 distinct CDR3 sequences, about 53% found once. Sequencing was done on a sample of blood. The TCR sequence derives from a man aged 80 or over in good health. The chain recombines TRBV9 with TRBJ2-1; D is unresolved. CDR3 DNA sequence: TGTGCCAATTCAAGGTGGTGGAGCTCCTACAATGAGCAGTTCTTC. This sequence encodes CANSRWWSSYNEQFF.